The clone carrying this T cell receptor beta chain was recorded once. Germline V gene lookup returns CDR1 KGHDR and CDR2 SFDVKD. The junction had 1 base not matched to a gene; V was cut back by 7 bases and J by 1 base. CDR3 length equals 13 residues. The record originates from a study of CD8 T cells in Susac syndrome. Random hexamers served to reverse transcribe about 0.5 to 1 ug RNA. Multiplex immunoSEQ PCR targeted 54 Vbeta and 13 Jbeta TCR beta segments. TCRdb processed the immunoSEQ multiplex PCR reads anew with MiXCR; each CDR3 protein has one entry. Of 70,000 to 100,000 distinct CDR3 sequences in the sample, about 93% were seen once. Sequencing of TCR beta drew on CD8+ and CD4+ T cells from blood. FACS was used to enrich TEMRA cells, whereas the CD8+ and CD4+ T cells were obtained by negative isolation.

This chain uses TRBV24-1 with TRBJ2-3, with 7 bases aligning to TRBD2. Sequenced input: CD8+ T cells from PBMCs. The clonotype was recovered from a human donor in good health. CDR3 region: CATRAGGTDTQYF. CDR3 DNA sequence: TGTGCCACCAGGGCGGGGGGCACAGATACGCAGTATTTT.